These 9 T cell receptor beta chains came from one sample sequenced in a study of blood T cell repertoires in COVID-19. Clones were sequenced by immunoSEQ multiplex PCR, and TCRdb holds only the in-frame ones, with some missing. The repertoire holds 75,000 or so clones, 88% seen once, with more than 5.5% in the top ten. The sequenced material came from peripheral blood. The receptors were gathered from a man aged 65-85 years with acute or convalescent COVID-19.

This chain links TRBV6-2 or TRBV6-3 with TRBJ1-5; a weak D match, TRBD1 (6 bases). This CDR3 region has 12 residues. The germline V and J ends were trimmed by 8 bases and 4 bases, with 9 bases remaining between them. CDR1 MNHEY and CDR2 SVGEGT come from the germline V gene. The CDR3 nucleotides are TGTGCCAGCCGCCAGGGGAATCAGCCCCAGCATTTT. Residues: CASRQGNQPQHF.

The chain joins TRBV11-2 to TRBJ1-1, with D perhaps matching TRBD1 (5 bases). The CDR3 consists of 16 residues. Trimming took 0 bases from V and 1 from J, leaving 12 bases between them. The V gene's germline CDR1 is SGHAT and CDR2 FQNNGV. The CDR3 bases are TGTGCCAGCAGCTTAGAATGGGGCAGATCGAACACTGAAGCTTTCTTT. Amino acids: CASSLEWGRSNTEAFF.

The chain recombines TRBV5-1 with TRBJ1-2, with D perhaps matching TRBD1 (5 bases). V was pared by 5 bases and J by 3 bases, with 14 bases between. The germline gives CDR1 SGHRS, CDR2 YFSETQ. The CDR3 is made up of 14 amino acids. CDR3 nucleotides: TGCGCCAGCAGGTCAGTTTCCAGGGACTATGGCTACACCTTC. Translation: CASRSVSRDYGYTF. Supplemented by reference TRBV5-1 and TRBJ1-2, the full variable domain reads KAGVTQTPRYLIKTRGQQVTLSCSPISGHRSVSWYQQTPGQGLQFLFEYFSETQRNKGNFPGRFSGRQFSNSRSEMNVSTLELGDSALYLCASRSVSRDYGYTFGSGTRLTVV.

The chain couples TRBV3-1 (or the pseudogene TRBV3-2) to TRBJ2-7; possibly TRBD1 for D (5 bases). The germline V and J ends were trimmed by 1 base and 2 bases, with 15 bases remaining between them. Germline CDR1 LGHDT, CDR2 YNNKEL (reference sequence). This CDR3 has 16 residues. The CDR3 loop reads CASSQGGPLIPYEQYF. As DNA, the CDR3 is TGTGCCAGCAGCCAAGGGGGCCCCCTGATACCCTACGAGCAGTACTTC.

This chain links TRBV5-6 with TRBJ2-7, with TRBD2 matching 11 bases. V dropped 3 bases and J dropped 1; count of bases not matched to a gene: 6. The CDR3 spans 16 residues. Germline V gene lookup returns CDR1 SGHDT and CDR2 YYEEEE. This chain's CDR3 is CASSWVAGGQSYEQYF. In nucleotides, the CDR3 is TGTGCCAGCAGCTGGGTAGCGGGAGGGCAGTCCTACGAGCAGTACTTC.

The chain has TRBV19 and TRBJ2-7, with a weak D call TRBD2 (5 bases). Germline assignment: CDR1 LNHDA and CDR2 SQIVND (reference sequence). The CDR3 consists of 16 residues. Between the trimmed V and J ends, which lost 4 bases and 3 bases, there was a span of 19 bases. The CDR3 is CASSTSGTHGVYEQYF. The DNA for the CDR3 is TGTGCCAGTAGTACATCGGGAACCCATGGGGTCTACGAGCAGTACTTC.

The chain combines TRBV15 with TRBJ1-2, with 7 bases matching TRBD1. Germline V lookup: CDR1 LNHNV, CDR2 YYDKDF (reference sequence). The CDR3 spans 15 residues. V was pared by 4 bases and J by 6 bases, with 11 bases of the junction left unmatched. The CDR3 nucleotides are TGTGCCACCAGCACCCGTCTGGGACAGTTAGATGGCTACACCTTC. Protein product: CATSTRLGQLDGYTF.

This chain uses TRBV27 with TRBJ2-2; D is perhaps TRBD2 (5 bases). The V and J ends lost 0 bases and 5 bases respectively, with 7 bases between them. Looked up from germline, CDR1 is MNHEY and CDR2 is SMNVEV (reference sequence). CDR3 length: 14 residues. The CDR3 DNA follows: TGTGCCAGCAGTTTATCTCGAGGGACCGGGGAGCTGTTTTTT. Amino acid sequence: CASSLSRGTGELFF.

The rearrangement links TRBV5-1 to TRBJ2-2; 8 bases are shared with TRBD1. From germline, CDR1 is SGHRS and CDR2 YFSETQ. V lost 0 bases to trimming and J lost 7 bases; unmatched junction nucleotides: 5. The CDR3 spans 15 residues. DNA for the CDR3: TGCGCCAGCAGCTTGGCTCAGGGGGCCCACGGGGAGCTGTTTTTT. Its translation: CASSLAQGAHGELFF. Supplemented by reference TRBV5-1 and TRBJ2-2, the full variable domain reads KAGVTQTPRYLIKTRGQQVTLSCSPISGHRSVSWYQQTPGQGLQFLFEYFSETQRNKGNFPGRFSGRQFSNSRSEMNVSTLELGDSALYLCASSLAQGAHGELFFGEGSRLTVL.